This T cell receptor (beta chain) was captured in a study of blood T cell repertoires in COVID-19. This table comes from immunoSEQ multiplex PCR, and its TCRdb copy is limited to in-frame clones, with some not included. This sample has roughly 69,000 clones, with roughly 80% found just once. Study members were between roughly 18 and 90 years old and lived in 20 to 30 US regions. Participants' reported clinical history set cohort assignment. Germline-derived CDR1 and CDR2 are SQVTM and ANQGSEA. V shed 5 bases, J shed 5 bases, and the junction held 10 bases outside the gene matches. This CDR3 is built from 14 residues.

The V and J genes are TRBV29-1 and TRBJ2-7; 9 bases match TRBD1. Sequenced material: PBMCs or T cells enriched from blood (not recorded which). The receptor comes from a woman in her 40s with acute COVID-19. CDR3 DNA sequence: TGCAGCGTTATGAGGGGGACAGGGATGAACGAGCAGTACTTC. Translated: CSVMRGTGMNEQYF.